This TCR beta chain came from a study of T cell repertoires in cytomegalovirus infection. Study-level information: Public TCR beta signatures were indicative of both CMV infection and a matching HLA type.

From the reads, TCRdb called clonotypes with MiXCR, one entry per CDR3 protein. The sample has some 320,000 distinct CDR3 sequences, about 27% seen once. The study, taken as a whole, reports: Carriage of CMV together with the relevant HLA was identifiable through cumulative public TCR beta family frequency.

The germline gives CDR1 MDHEN, CDR2 SYDVKM. The V gene lost 3 bases and the J gene lost 2 bases, with 11 bases spanning the gap. This CDR3 is 15 amino acids long. As concerns this clonotype: Its antigen is unidentified.

This sequence originates from a human donor in good health (CMV status not recorded). Some clones in this sample may be carry-over from other donors' samples. The sample consisted of cultured PBMCs, taken from culture after CMV antigen stimulation. J is TRBJ2-1 and V is TRBV28, with TRBD2 as a possible D gene (6 bases). The DNA for the CDR3 is TGTGCCAGCAGTTTCTTAGGGACTGCCTACAATGAGCAGTTCTTC. As protein: CASSFLGTAYNEQFF.